The 15 T cell receptor beta chains below all came from one sample that was sequenced in a study of cytomegalovirus exposure and HLA in healthy donors. The PCR had 60 Vbeta and 13 Jbeta primers. Produced via immunoSEQ multiplex PCR; TCRdb's table is partial and in-frame only. The table has about 87,000 clones, less than 80% seen once; the top ten hold around 22%. Sequencing was done on a sample of PBMCs. The source of these receptors is a man younger than 40 in good health and CMV-seropositive.

The table lists this clone with a few counts. The gene calls are TRBV28 and TRBJ2-7, with TRBD2 matching 10 bases. This CDR3 is 14 amino acids long. V dropped 5 bases and J dropped 3; count of bases not matched to a gene: 4. From germline, CDR1 is MDHEN and CDR2 SYDVKM. As DNA, the CDR3 is TGTGCCAGCAGTCGACTAGCGGGTTTCTACGAGCAGTACTTC. It codes for CASSRLAGFYEQYF.

The chain carries TRBV5-1 and TRBJ1-3; 7 nucleotides align to TRBD1. Trimming removed 3 bases from V and 3 bases from J; junction bases left unmatched: 9. CDR1 and CDR2 from the germline V gene are SGHRS and YFSETQ. This CDR3 spans 16 amino acids. The CDR3 sequence is CASSSDGQGVGNTIYF. The CDR3 DNA reads as TGCGCCAGCAGCTCGGATGGGCAGGGGGTTGGAAACACCATATATTTT.

The V call is TRBV5-1, the J call TRBJ2-6; TRBD1 matches at 8 bases. This CDR3 spans 19 amino acids. Germline-derived CDR1 and CDR2 are SGHRS and YFSETQ. V gave up 4 bases and J gave up 2 bases; unmatched junction bases: 14. Here the CDR3 DNA reads TGCGCCAGCAGCCCATTCCCTGCAGGGGGCTCGGCTGGGGCCAACGTCCTGACTTTC. Translation gives CASSPFPAGGSAGANVLTF. Variable domain in full (rest from reference TRBV5-1 and TRBJ2-6): KAGVTQTPRYLIKTRGQQVTLSCSPISGHRSVSWYQQTPGQGLQFLFEYFSETQRNKGNFPGRFSGRQFSNSRSEMNVSTLELGDSALYLCASSPFPAGGSAGANVLTFGAGSRLTVL.

V usage is TRBV15 and J usage is TRBJ1-5; TRBD1 might be the D (6 bases). The CDR3 runs 15 residues. Trimming removed 0 bases from V and 5 bases from J, with 11 bases in between. Per the germline V gene, CDR1 is LNHNV and CDR2 is YYDKDF (reference sequence). The CDR3: CATSRDPWGHQPQHF. The CDR3 DNA reads as TGTGCCACCAGCAGAGATCCCTGGGGGCATCAGCCCCAGCATTTT.

The rearrangement links TRBV27 to TRBJ2-5; TRBD1 is a possible D gene (7 bases). Trimming removed 5 bases from V and 6 bases from J, with 19 bases in between. Germline CDR1 and CDR2: MNHEY and SMNVEV (reference sequence). This CDR3 region has 15 residues. The chain's CDR3 is CASSPRQGGRQTQYF. The CDR3 bases are TGTGCCAGCAGTCCCCGACAGGGAGGTCGGCAGACCCAGTACTTC.

This clone was found once. The chain couples TRBV7-9 to TRBJ2-7; D possibly corresponds to TRBD2 (6 bases). The CDR3 is 13 amino acids. Between the trimmed V and J ends, which lost 7 bases and 6 bases, there was a span of 16 bases. Germline CDR1 reads SEHNR; CDR2 reads FQNEAQ (reference sequence). In nucleotides, the CDR3 is TGTGCCAGCACCTCGGACCTGCGGGGCGAGCAGTACTTC. As protein: CASTSDLRGEQYF.

The rearrangement joins TRBV30 to TRBJ2-3; D remains ambiguous. From germline, CDR1 is GTSNPN and CDR2 SVGIG (reference sequence). There are 12 residues in the CDR3. Trimming cost V 2 bases and J 7 bases, with 10 bases left between them. CDR3 loop: CAWSPRSYTQYF. In DNA, the CDR3 is TGTGCCTGGAGTCCTCGGTCTTATACGCAGTATTTT.

The V gene is TRBV7-2, the J gene TRBJ2-1; 9 nucleotides line up with TRBD2. Trimming at V came to 3 bases and at J to 5 bases, leaving 2 bases not matched to a gene. The CDR3 runs to 14 residues. CDR1 SGHTA and CDR2 FQGNSA come from the germline V gene. The CDR3: CASSLRGGNNEQFF. The CDR3 coding sequence is TGTGCCAGCAGCTTGCGGGGGGGGAACAATGAGCAGTTCTTC. Looking up the rest from reference TRBV7-2 and TRBJ2-1 gives the full variable domain: GAGVSQSPSNKVTEKGKDVELRCDPISGHTALYWYRQSLGQGLEFLIYFQGNSAPDKSGLPSDRFSAERTGGSVSTLTIQRTQQEDSAVYLCASSLRGGNNEQFFGPGTRLTVL.

This chain joins TRBV6-5 and TRBJ1-4; TRBD1 matches 10 bases. V was pared by 4 bases and J by 8 bases, with 7 bases of the junction left unmatched. The CDR3 is 15 amino acids. Germline loops: CDR1 MNHEY, CDR2 SVGAGI. The chain's CDR3 is CASSLRQGAREKLFF. In nucleotides, the CDR3 is TGTGCCAGCAGTTTACGACAGGGGGCACGGGAAAAACTGTTTTTT.

The V gene is TRBV4-3, the J gene TRBJ2-1, with TRBD2 matching over 8 bases. The CDR3 sequence is 15 residues long. CDR1 and CDR2 (germline): LGHNA, YSLEER. The V and J ends lost 1 base and 2 bases, in that order; junction bases with no gene match: 1. This chain's CDR3 is CASSQGGLAYNEQFF. The CDR3 bases are TGCGCCAGCAGCCAAGGGGGACTAGCCTACAATGAGCAGTTCTTC.

The rearrangement links TRBV4-2 to TRBJ1-1; 9 bases agree with TRBD1. The CDR3 is 17 amino acids. The V and J ends lost 4 bases and 2 bases, in that order; junction bases with no gene match: 11. Germline V gene data show CDR1 as LGHNA and CDR2 as YNFKEQ. In DNA form, the CDR3 reads TGTGCCAGCAGCCCAACAGGGGGCGTAGGATACAACACTGAAGCTTTCTTT. Translated, it gives CASSPTGGVGYNTEAFF.

This clone has just one count. The rearrangement links TRBV6-5 to TRBJ1-6; D not certain. Per the germline V gene, CDR1 is MNHEY and CDR2 is SVGAGI. V was cut by 0 bases and J by 9 bases, with 12 bases left in between. The CDR3 has 15 amino acids. CDR3 DNA: TGTGCCAGCAGTTACTCTTCGGGGTTGGGTTCACCCCTCCACTTT. It encodes CASSYSSGLGSPLHF.

The rearrangement joins TRBV4-3 to TRBJ1-2; TRBD1 matches at 9 bases. This CDR3 contains 16 residues. V lost 0 bases to trimming and J lost 4 bases; unmatched junction nucleotides: 6. CDR1 and CDR2 (germline): LGHNA, YSLEER. The DNA of the CDR3 is TGCGCCAGCAGCCAAGACAACAGGGGGCAAGGCTATGGCTACACCTTC. Translating it yields CASSQDNRGQGYGYTF.

The chain joins TRBV28 to TRBJ2-3; TRBD2 aligns across 8 bases. The CDR3 runs to 17 residues. Germline CDR1 is MDHEN and CDR2 is SYDVKM. The V and J ends lost 5 bases and 5 bases, in that order; junction bases with no gene match: 15. Here the CDR3 reads CASSPSPAGVGKDTQYF. Here the CDR3 DNA reads TGTGCCAGCAGTCCGTCCCCAGCGGGAGTTGGAAAAGATACGCAGTATTTT.

This clone came up once. This chain joins TRBV2 and TRBJ2-5; D is possibly TRBD2 (6 bases). The CDR3 is 14 residues long. Trimming removed 3 bases from V and 7 bases from J, with 15 bases in between. Germline CDR1 and CDR2: SNHLY and FYNNEI. The CDR3 region has the DNA TGTGCCAGCAGTGATAATAACTTGGGGGGGACCCAGTACTTC. The encoded protein is CASSDNNLGGTQYF.